This T cell receptor (beta chain) came from a study of blood T cells in healthy people across ages. Overall study results and limits: Compared with aged donors, long-lived donors showed fewer expanded clones, suggesting selection. Total diversity from one million sequenced T cells was likely underestimated.

Note on this clonotype: As yet, its antigen is unknown.

A minimum of 7 million PBMCs was isolated per sample. The germline V gene has CDR1 SGHRS and CDR2 YFSETQ. This CDR3 region has 14 residues. The authors ran a second PCR of about 7 to 11 cycles using a sample-barcoded 5' primer and a J-beta primer mix. Every individual sample yielded 2.5 million or more paired-end reads (each containing CDR3). MiXCR, applied by TCRdb to the 5' RACE reads, yields one record per CDR3 protein. The sample holds roughly 2 million distinct CDR3 sequences, around 48% seen once. Sequencing was done on a sample of blood. The chain uses TRBV5-1 and TRBJ2-5, with TRBD1 matching 7 bases. The J call is uncertain, as TRBJ2-7 better fits the DNA end. The TCR comes from a woman in her thirties or forties in good health. CDR3 coding DNA: TGCGCCAGCAGCTCCCGGGACAGTGCACGCGAGCAGTACTTC. This translates into CASSSRDSAREQYF.